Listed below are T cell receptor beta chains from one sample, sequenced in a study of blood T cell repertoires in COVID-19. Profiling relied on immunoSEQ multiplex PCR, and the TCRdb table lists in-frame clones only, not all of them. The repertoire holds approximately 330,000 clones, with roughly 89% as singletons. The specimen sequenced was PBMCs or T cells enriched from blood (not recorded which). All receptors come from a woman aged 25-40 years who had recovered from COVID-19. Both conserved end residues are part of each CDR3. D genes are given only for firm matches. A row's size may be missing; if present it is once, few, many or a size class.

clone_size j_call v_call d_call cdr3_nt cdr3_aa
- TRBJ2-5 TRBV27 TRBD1 TGTGCCAGCAGTTTATCTATGTGGGCAGGGGGATGGGGAGAGACCCAGTACTTC CASSLSMWAGGWGETQYF
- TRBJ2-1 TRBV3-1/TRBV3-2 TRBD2 TGTGCCAGCAGCCAAGATACGGCAGCGGGACTCTGGTTCTTC CASSQDTAAGLWFF
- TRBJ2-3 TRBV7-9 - TGTGCCAGCAGCTCCGGGTCCGATACGCAGTATTTT CASSSGSDTQYF
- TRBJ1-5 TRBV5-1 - TGCGCCAGCAGCCCGGTCGGGGGAAACAATCAGCCCCAGCATTTT CASSPVGGNNQPQHF
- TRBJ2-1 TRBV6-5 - TGTGCCAGCAGTTACATGGCGGGGCAGATAGGTGAGCAGTTCTTC CASSYMAGQIGEQFF
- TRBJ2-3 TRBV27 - TGTGCCAGCAGCCCCTCAGTGGTAGATACGCAGTATTTT CASSPSVVDTQYF
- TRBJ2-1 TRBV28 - TGTGTCTCGACGGGGACAAGATCCTACAATGAGCAGTTCTTC CVSTGTRSYNEQFF
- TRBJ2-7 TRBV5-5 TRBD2 TGTGCCAGCAGCTTGGTTATTTTTGAGCGGGAGGGCCTCGGTTACGAGCAGTACTTC CASSLVIFEREGLGYEQYF
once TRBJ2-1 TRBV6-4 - TGTGCCAGCAGTGACTCCCCACTCGCTAGAAATGAGCAGTTCTTC CASSDSPLARNEQFF
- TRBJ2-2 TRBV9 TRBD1 TGTGCCAGCTTCCCGCACGGACAGGGGAGAACCGGGGAGCTGTTTTTT CASFPHGQGRTGELFF
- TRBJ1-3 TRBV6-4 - TGTGCCAGCAGCACTATAACAGGAGCTGGAAACACCATATATTTT CASSTITGAGNTIYF
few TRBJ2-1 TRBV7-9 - TGTGCCAGCAGCTTAGCTTTCAGCTCCTACAATGAGCAGTTCTTC CASSLAFSSYNEQFF
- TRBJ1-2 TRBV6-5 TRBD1 TGTGCCAGCAGTTACGGACAGGCTAGTGGGTACACCTTC CASSYGQASGYTF